This T cell receptor beta chain was profiled in a study of blood T cells in healthy people across ages. Overall study findings and caveats: In the absence of known donor CMV status, changes in expanded clonotypes were possibly confounded.

A second PCR of roughly 6 to 12 cycles used a sample-barcoded 5' primer and a J-beta primer mix. TCRdb re-called the 5' RACE reads through MiXCR, storing one row per CDR3 protein. The sample carries hundreds of thousands of distinct CDR3 sequences, around half recorded once. This clonotype was seen many times. No antigen is known for it. Germline assignment: CDR1 MNHEY and CDR2 SVGAGI. The CDR3 extends over 18 amino acids. The ends lost 2 bases at V and 9 bases at J; junction bases unmatched: 16. Sequencing was done on a sample of blood. The receptor comes from a woman aged 55-75 years in good health. The chain is built from TRBV6-5 and TRBJ2-1, with 10 bases that match TRBD2. The DNA for the CDR3 is TGTGCCAGCAGTTACCCGGCTAGCGGAAGCGGGAGGGCGGGTGAGCAGTTCTTC. It codes for CASSYPASGSGRAGEQFF.